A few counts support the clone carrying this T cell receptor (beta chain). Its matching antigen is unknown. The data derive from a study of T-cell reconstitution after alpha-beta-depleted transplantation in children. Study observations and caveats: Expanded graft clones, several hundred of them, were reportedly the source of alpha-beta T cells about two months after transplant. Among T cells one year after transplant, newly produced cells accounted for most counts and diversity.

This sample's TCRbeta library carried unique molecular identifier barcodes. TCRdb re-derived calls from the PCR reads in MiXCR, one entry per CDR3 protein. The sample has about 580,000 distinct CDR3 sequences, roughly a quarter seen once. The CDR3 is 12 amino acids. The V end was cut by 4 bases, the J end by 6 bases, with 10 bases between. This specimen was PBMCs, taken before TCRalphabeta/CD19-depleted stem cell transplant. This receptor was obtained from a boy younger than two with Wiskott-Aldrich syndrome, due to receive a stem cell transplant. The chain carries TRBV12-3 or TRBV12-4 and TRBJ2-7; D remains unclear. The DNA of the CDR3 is TGTGCCAGCAGTTCAAAAAAGCCCGAGCAGTACTTC. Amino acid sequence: CASSSKKPEQYF.